This T cell receptor beta chain was identified in a study of beta chain features in type 1 diabetes. Expressed TCRB transcripts were sequenced, since all the RNA that had been isolated was reverse transcribed. Assay: immunoSEQ multiplex PCR; the TCRdb copy retains only in-frame clones and omits some. The repertoire has 300,000 to 450,000 clones, roughly 13% of them found once; the top ten carry roughly 0.017%. Germline V CDR1 and CDR2: SGHNT, YYREEE (reference sequence). Trimming took 4 bases from V and 0 from J; bases not matched to a gene: 11. There are 17 residues in the CDR3. This clone has just a few counts.

V gene TRBV5-4 combines with J gene TRBJ2-3, with 7 bases aligning to TRBD1. The sequenced sample consisted of naive CD4+ T cells from blood. This TCR came from a man between 18 and 29 years old in good health. The CDR3 sequence: CASSPKGQSSSTDTQYF. The CDR3 DNA is TGTGCCAGCAGCCCTAAGGGACAGTCCTCAAGCACAGATACGCAGTATTTT. The variable domain in full, completed from reference TRBV5-4 and TRBJ2-3, reads ETGVTQSPTHLIKTRGQQVTLRCSSQSGHNTVSWYQQALGQGPQFIFQYYREEENGRGNFPPRFSGLQFPNYSSELNVNALELDDSALYLCASSPKGQSSSTDTQYFGPGTRLTVL.